The clone carrying this T cell receptor beta chain was counted many times. The sample is drawn from a study of breast tumors, draining lymph nodes, adjacent tissues. The CDR3 is made up of 15 amino acids. In germline, CDR1 is SQVTM, CDR2 ANQGSEA. V gave up 0 bases and J gave up 4 bases, with 13 bases separating them. TCRdb reanalysed the multiplex PCR reads using MiXCR and keeps one entry per CDR3 protein. The sample records 50,000 to 55,000 distinct CDR3 sequences, under 55% being singletons. What was sequenced was breast tumor tissue. The chain recombines TRBV29-1 with TRBJ2-1; D is undetermined. This TCR was sampled from a female donor with breast cancer. Some clones in this sample may be carry-over from other donors' samples. The CDR3 coding sequence is TGCAGCGTTGAAGACCCCCGCCGTGGATACAATGAGCAGTTCTTC. It is translated as CSVEDPRRGYNEQFF.